This is a list of T cell receptor beta chains from one sample in a study of T-cell reconstitution after alpha-beta-depleted transplantation in children. TCRdb called the PCR reads again in MiXCR, with one record for every CDR3 protein. In the table there are about 870,000 distinct CDR3 sequences, approximately 15% of which are singletons. The input for sequencing was PBMCs, mostly from graft donor cells, taken 360 days after TCRalphabeta/CD19-depleted stem cell transplant. The receptors shown here come from a male patient under 18 who had a stem cell transplant for acute lymphoblastic leukemia, so the T cells may come from the graft donor. Each CDR3 is given with its conserved first and last residue. The order of the fields is D gene, J gene, clone size, V gene, CDR3 DNA, CDR3 protein. The D gene is left open where the match is weak. Expanded clones are given a class, and other clones once, few, many or no size at all.

NA,TRBJ2-3,many,TRBV7-8,TGTGCCAGCAGCTTAAAAGGGCTCCTCGGAGGGGGAACGCAGTATTTT,CASSLKGLLGGGTQYF
NA,TRBJ1-1,many,TRBV14,TGTGCCAGCAGCCAAGACTGGGTCACTGAAGCTTTCTTT,CASSQDWVTEAFF
NA,TRBJ2-5,few,TRBV21-1,TGTGCCAGCAGCAAAGCGGTAGAGGGTAAAGAGACCCAGTACTTC,CASSKAVEGKETQYF
NA,TRBJ2-1,NA,TRBV7-8,TGTGCCAGCAGCTTAGGGGCAGCGGCTCTTTACAATGAGCAGTTCTTC,CASSLGAAALYNEQFF
NA,TRBJ2-7,few,TRBV7-2,TGTGCCACCTCGGGGGACTCCTACGAGCAGTACTTC,CATSGDSYEQYF
NA,TRBJ2-7,few,TRBV7-9,TGTGCCAGCAGCTTAAATAGGAACGAGCAGTACTTC,CASSLNRNEQYF
NA,TRBJ2-3,NA,TRBV5-5,TGTGCCAGCAGCTTTACCCCTAGGCCCACAGATACGCAGTATTTT,CASSFTPRPTDTQYF
NA,TRBJ2-7,few,TRBV20-1,TGCAGTGCTAGAGCACAGGGTGGTGCGCGAAAATACGAGCAGTACTTC,CSARAQGGARKYEQYF
NA,TRBJ1-4,NA,TRBV7-8,TGTGCCAGCAGCTTAGATCAGGGCTTTGGTGAAAAACTGTTTTTT,CASSLDQGFGEKLFF
NA,TRBJ1-1,many,TRBV5-6,TGTGCCAGCAAATTTGGGACTGAAGCTTTCTTT,CASKFGTEAFF
TRBD2,TRBJ2-7,NA,TRBV13,TGTGCCAGCAGCTTTAATAACCCACTAGCGGGTCGATCCTACGAGCAGTACTTC,CASSFNNPLAGRSYEQYF
TRBD1,TRBJ2-7,few,TRBV5-1,TGCGCCAGCAGCTTAACAGGGGGGCGAGCTAGCAACGAGCAGTACTTC,CASSLTGGRASNEQYF
NA,TRBJ2-5,few,TRBV6-6,TGTGCCAGCAGTCCTCCGGGAGCCCAGTACTTC,CASSPPGAQYF
NA,TRBJ2-5,few,TRBV7-6,TGTGCCAGCAGCTTAGTGGGCGGAGTTAAAGAGACCCAGTACTTC,CASSLVGGVKETQYF
TRBD2,TRBJ2-7,many,TRBV6-1,TGTGCCAGCAGCACCAGCGGGAGTGGCTCCTACGAGCAGTACTTC,CASSTSGSGSYEQYF
NA,TRBJ2-3,NA,TRBV7-6,TGTGCCAGCAGCTCCTCCCCCGGCACAGATACGCAGTATTTT,CASSSSPGTDTQYF
TRBD1,TRBJ2-3,NA,TRBV20-1,TGCAGTGAGGGACAGGGCACAGATACGCAGTATTTT,CSEGQGTDTQYF
NA,TRBJ1-2,NA,TRBV29-1,TGCAGCGTCCTTCGACAGTCTGGTGGCTACACCTTC,CSVLRQSGGYTF
NA,TRBJ2-2,many,TRBV11-2,TGTGCCAGCAGCTTAGCACAGGATTCGAACACCGGGGAGCTGTTTTTT,CASSLAQDSNTGELFF
TRBD1,TRBJ1-3,few,TRBV6-1,TGTGCCAGCAGTGCCGGGACAGGGGAGAACACCATATATTTT,CASSAGTGENTIYF
NA,TRBJ2-2,many,TRBV5-1,TGCGCCAGCGTCTGGTCTGACAACACCGGGGAGCTGTTTTTT,CASVWSDNTGELFF
NA,TRBJ2-7,few,TRBV18,TGTGCCAGCTCACCACTCGGATCGCTAGCTTACACCTACGAGCAGTACTTC,CASSPLGSLAYTYEQYF
NA,TRBJ1-1,few,TRBV6-5,TGTGCCAGCAGTTACTCAATCCCACAGGCTAAGGACACTGAAGCTTTCTTT,CASSYSIPQAKDTEAFF
NA,TRBJ2-7,NA,TRBV18,TGTGCCAGCTCACCCTCACTTTACTCCTACGAGCAGTACTTC,CASSPSLYSYEQYF